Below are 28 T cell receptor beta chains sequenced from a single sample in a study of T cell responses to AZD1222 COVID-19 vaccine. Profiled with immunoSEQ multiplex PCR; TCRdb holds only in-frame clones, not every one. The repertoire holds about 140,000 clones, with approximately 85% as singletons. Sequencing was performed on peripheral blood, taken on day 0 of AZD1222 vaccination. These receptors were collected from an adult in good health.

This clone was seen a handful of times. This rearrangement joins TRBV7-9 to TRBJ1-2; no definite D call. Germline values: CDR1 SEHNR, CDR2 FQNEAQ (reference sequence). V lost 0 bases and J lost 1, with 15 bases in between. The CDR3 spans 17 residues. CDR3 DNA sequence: TGTGCCAGCAGCTTAGCGGGAAAGGGTCCCTATAACTATGGCTACACCTTC. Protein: CASSLAGKGPYNYGYTF.

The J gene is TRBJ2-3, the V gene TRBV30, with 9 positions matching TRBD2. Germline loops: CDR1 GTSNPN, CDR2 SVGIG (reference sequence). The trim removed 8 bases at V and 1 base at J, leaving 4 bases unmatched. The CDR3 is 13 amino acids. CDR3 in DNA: TGTGCCCGGTTAGCGGGGGGCACAGATACGCAGTATTTT. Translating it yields CARLAGGTDTQYF.

The CDR3 bases are TGTGCCAGCAGCCCCTTTACAGAGATGAACACTGAAGCTTTCTTT. As protein: CASSPFTEMNTEAFF. The rearrangement uses TRBV13 and TRBJ1-1; D is ambiguous. The CDR3 has 15 residues. V shed 5 bases and J shed 0 bases, with 13 bases lying between them. The V gene's germline CDR1 is PRHDT and CDR2 FYEKMQ (reference sequence).

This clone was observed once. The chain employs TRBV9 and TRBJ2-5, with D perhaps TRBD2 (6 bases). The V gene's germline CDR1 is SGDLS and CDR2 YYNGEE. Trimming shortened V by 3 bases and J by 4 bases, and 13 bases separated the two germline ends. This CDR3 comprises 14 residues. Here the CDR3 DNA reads TGTGCCAGCAGCGCCGACGGGGGTCGAGAGACCCAGTACTTC. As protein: CASSADGGRETQYF.

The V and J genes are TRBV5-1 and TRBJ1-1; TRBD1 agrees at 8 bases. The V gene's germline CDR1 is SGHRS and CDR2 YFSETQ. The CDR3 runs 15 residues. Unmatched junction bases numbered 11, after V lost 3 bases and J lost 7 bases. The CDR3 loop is CASSSSGGAHSEAFF. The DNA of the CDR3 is TGCGCCAGCAGCTCTTCAGGGGGCGCGCATAGTGAAGCTTTCTTT.

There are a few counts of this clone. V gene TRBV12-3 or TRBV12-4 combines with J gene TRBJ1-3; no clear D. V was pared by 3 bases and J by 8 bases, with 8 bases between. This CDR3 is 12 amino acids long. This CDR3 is CASSFQRDTIYF. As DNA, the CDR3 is TGTGCCAGCAGTTTTCAACGGGACACCATATATTTT.

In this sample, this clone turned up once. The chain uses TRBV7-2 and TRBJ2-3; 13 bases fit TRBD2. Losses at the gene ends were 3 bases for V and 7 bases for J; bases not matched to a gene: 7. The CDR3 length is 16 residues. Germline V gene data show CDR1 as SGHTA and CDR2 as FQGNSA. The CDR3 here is CASSLGLAGFGNTQYF. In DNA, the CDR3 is TGTGCCAGCAGCTTGGGACTAGCGGGGTTCGGGAATACGCAGTATTTT. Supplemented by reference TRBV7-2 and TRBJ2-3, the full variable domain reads GAGVSQSPSNKVTEKGKDVELRCDPISGHTALYWYRQSLGQGLEFLIYFQGNSAPDKSGLPSDRFSAERTGGSVSTLTIQRTQQEDSAVYLCASSLGLAGFGNTQYFGPGTRLTVL.

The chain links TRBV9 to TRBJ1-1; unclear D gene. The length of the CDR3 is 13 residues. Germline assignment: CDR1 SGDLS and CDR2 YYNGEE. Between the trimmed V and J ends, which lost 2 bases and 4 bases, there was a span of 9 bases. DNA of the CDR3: TGTGCCAGCAGCGTGACGGGCTTCACTGAAGCTTTCTTT. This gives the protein CASSVTGFTEAFF.

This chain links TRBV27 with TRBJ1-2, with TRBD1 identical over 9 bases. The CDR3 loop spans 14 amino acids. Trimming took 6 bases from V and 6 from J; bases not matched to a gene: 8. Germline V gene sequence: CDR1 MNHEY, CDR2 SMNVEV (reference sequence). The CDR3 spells CASRILQGAHGYTF. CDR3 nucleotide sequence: TGTGCCAGCAGGATCTTACAGGGGGCGCATGGCTACACCTTC.

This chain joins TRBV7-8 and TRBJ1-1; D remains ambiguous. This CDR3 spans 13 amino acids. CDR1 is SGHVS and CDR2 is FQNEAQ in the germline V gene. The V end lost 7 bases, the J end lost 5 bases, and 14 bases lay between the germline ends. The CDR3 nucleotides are TGTGCCAGCACCCGACGGGAGGGTACTGAAGCTTTCTTT. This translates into CASTRREGTEAFF.

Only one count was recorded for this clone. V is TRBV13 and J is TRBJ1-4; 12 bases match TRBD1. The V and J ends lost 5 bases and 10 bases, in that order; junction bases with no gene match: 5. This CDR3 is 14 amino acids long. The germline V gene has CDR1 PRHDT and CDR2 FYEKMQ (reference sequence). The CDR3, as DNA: TGTGCCAGCAGCCCCGGGACAGGGGGCCGAAAACTGTTTTTT. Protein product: CASSPGTGGRKLFF.

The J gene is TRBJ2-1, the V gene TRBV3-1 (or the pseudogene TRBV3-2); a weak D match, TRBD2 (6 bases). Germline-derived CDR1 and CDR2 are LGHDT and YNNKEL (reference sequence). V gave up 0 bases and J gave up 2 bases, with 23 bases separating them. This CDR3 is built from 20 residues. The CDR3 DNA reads TGTGCCAGCAGCCAAGACGAATTTAGCGGCAGGTTTGAGGCCTACAATGAGCAGTTCTTC. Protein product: CASSQDEFSGRFEAYNEQFF.

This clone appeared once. CDR3 nucleotide sequence: TGTGCCACCAGTGATTTCCGCGCTCCGGACACTGAAGCTTTCTTT. This codes for CATSDFRAPDTEAFF. The chain joins TRBV24-1 to TRBJ1-1; D remains unclear. V was pared by 1 base and J by 3 bases, with 11 bases between. Germline CDR1 and CDR2: KGHDR and SFDVKD. This CDR3 comprises 15 residues.

Written as DNA, the CDR3 is TGTGCCAGCAGCCTTCCCCAGGAACCCCAGCATTTT. This sequence encodes CASSLPQEPQHF. The chain joins TRBV14 to TRBJ1-5; D gene ambiguous. V lost 4 bases and J 10 bases, leaving 11 bases between the germline ends. CDR1 is SGHDN and CDR2 is FVKESK in the germline V gene. The CDR3 has 12 residues.

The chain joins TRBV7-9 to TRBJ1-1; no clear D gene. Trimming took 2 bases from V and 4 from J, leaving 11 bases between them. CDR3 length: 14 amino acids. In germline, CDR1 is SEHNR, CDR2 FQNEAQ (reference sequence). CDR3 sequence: CASSLMVGGTEAFF. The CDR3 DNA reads TGTGCCAGCAGCTTAATGGTGGGTGGCACTGAAGCTTTCTTT.

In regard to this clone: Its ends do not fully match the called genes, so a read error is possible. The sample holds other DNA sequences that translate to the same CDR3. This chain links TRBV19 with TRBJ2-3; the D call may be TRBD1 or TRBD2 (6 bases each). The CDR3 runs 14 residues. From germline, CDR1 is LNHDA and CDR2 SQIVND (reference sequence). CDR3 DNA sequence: TGTGCCAGTAGTAGAGGGGGAGGCACGGATACGCAGTATTTT. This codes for CASSRGGGTDTQYF.

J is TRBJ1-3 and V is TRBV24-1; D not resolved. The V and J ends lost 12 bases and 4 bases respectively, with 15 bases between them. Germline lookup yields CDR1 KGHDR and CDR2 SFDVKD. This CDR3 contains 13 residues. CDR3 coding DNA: TGTGCCGGGTGGAGGGAGCGCGGAAACACCATATATTTT. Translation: CAGWRERGNTIYF.

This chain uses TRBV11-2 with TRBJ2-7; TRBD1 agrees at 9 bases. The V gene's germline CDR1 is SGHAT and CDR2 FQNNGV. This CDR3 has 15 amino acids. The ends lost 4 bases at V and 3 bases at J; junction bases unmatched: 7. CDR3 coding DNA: TGTGCCAGCAGCTCCGGGACAGGGACGATCTACGAGCAGTACTTC. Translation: CASSSGTGTIYEQYF.

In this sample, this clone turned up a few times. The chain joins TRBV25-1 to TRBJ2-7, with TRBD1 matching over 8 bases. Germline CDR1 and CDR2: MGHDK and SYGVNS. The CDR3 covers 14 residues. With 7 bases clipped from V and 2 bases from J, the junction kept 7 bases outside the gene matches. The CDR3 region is CASTRGQGTYEQYF. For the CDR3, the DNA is TGTGCCAGCACCCGAGGACAGGGCACCTACGAGCAGTACTTC.

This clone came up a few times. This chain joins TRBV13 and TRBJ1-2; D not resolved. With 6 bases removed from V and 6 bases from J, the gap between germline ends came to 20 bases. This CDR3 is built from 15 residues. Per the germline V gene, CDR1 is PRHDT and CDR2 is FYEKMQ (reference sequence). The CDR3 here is CASRRFARESHGYTF. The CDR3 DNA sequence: TGTGCCAGCAGAAGATTCGCGAGGGAGAGCCATGGCTACACCTTC.

For the CDR3, the DNA is TGTGCCAGCAGTCTCAACAGGGATATCTACGAGCAGTACTTC. It yields the protein CASSLNRDIYEQYF. The chain recombines TRBV2 with TRBJ2-7; weak D call: TRBD1 (6 bases). Germline V CDR1 and CDR2: SNHLY, FYNNEI. The CDR3 covers 14 residues. V was clipped by 5 bases and J by 3 bases, with 14 bases between them.

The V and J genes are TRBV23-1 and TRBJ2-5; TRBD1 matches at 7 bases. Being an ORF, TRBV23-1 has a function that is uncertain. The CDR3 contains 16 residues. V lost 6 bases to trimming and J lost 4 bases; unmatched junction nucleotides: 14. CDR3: CASRDLQGTQGETQYF. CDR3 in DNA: TGCGCCAGCAGAGATCTACAGGGGACGCAGGGAGAGACCCAGTACTTC.

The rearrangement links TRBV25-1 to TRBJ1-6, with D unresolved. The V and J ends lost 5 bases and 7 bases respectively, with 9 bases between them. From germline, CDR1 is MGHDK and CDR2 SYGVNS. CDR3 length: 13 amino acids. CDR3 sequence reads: CASSNTGNSPLHF. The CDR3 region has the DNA TGTGCCAGCAGTAACACCGGGAATTCACCCCTCCACTTT.

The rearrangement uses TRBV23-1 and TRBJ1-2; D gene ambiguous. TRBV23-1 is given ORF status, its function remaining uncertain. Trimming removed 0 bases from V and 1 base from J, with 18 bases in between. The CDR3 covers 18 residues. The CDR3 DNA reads TGCGCCAGCAGTCAATCGGGCAATGGCCGAGGCGGTAACTATGGCTACACCTTC. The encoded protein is CASSQSGNGRGGNYGYTF.

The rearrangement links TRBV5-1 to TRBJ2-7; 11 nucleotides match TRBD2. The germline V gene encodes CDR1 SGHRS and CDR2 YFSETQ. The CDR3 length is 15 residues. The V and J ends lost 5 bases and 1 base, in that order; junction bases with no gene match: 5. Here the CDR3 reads CASSWLAGGSYEQYF. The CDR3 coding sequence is TGCGCCAGCAGTTGGCTAGCGGGAGGTTCCTACGAGCAGTACTTC.

CDR3 coding DNA: TGTGCCAGCAGCCCGAGGACTTTCGGGGGCGCGCAGTATTTT. This encodes CASSPRTFGGAQYF. V usage is TRBV7-8 and J usage is TRBJ2-3; the D call may be TRBD1 or TRBD2 (6 bases each). Looked up from germline, CDR1 is SGHVS and CDR2 is FQNEAQ. Trimming took 5 bases from V and 10 from J, leaving 19 bases between them. The CDR3 has 14 residues.

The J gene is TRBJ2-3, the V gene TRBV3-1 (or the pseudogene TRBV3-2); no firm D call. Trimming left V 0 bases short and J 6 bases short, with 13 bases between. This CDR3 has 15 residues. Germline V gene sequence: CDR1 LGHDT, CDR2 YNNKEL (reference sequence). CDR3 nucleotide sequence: TGTGCCAGCAGCCAAGATCTCCAGCTTGGTGATACGCAGTATTTT. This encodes CASSQDLQLGDTQYF.

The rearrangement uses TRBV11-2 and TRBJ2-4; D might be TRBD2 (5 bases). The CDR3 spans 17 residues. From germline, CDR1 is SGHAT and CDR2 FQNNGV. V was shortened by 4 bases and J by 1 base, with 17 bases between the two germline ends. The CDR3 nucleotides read TGTGCCAGCAGCTCCCGGACTGGCCCGCTCGCCAAAAACATTCAGTACTTC. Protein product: CASSSRTGPLAKNIQYF.